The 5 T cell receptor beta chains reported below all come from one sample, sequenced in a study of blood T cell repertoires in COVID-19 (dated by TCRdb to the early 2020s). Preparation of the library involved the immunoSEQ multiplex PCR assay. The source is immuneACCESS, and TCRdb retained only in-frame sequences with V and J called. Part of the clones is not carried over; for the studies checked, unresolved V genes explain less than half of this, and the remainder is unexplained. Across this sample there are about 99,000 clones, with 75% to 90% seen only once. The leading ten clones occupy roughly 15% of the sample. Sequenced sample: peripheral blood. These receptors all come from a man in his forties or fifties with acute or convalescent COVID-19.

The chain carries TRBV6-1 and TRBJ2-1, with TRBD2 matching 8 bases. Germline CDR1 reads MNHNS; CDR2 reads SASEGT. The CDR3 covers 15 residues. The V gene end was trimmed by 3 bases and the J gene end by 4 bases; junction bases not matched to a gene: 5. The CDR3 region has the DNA TGTGCCAGCAGTGACGTCGGGAGGGGTTACAATGAGCAGTTCTTC. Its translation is CASSDVGRGYNEQFF.

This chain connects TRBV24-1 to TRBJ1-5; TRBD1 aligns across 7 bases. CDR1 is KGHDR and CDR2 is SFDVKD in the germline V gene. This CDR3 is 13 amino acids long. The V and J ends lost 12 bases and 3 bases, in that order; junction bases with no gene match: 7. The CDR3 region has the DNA TGTGCCGCTCTAGACAGGGACAATCAGCCCCAGCATTTT. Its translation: CAALDRDNQPQHF.

The DNA of the CDR3 is TGTGCCACCAGTGTGCTGGGAGCGGGGGAGCTGTTTTTT. Translated: CATSVLGAGELFF. The rearrangement uses TRBV24-1 and TRBJ2-2; a weak D match, TRBD2 (5 bases). CDR3 length: 13 residues. V was trimmed by 5 bases and J by 8 bases, leaving 11 bases between them. Germline CDR1 and CDR2: KGHDR and SFDVKD.

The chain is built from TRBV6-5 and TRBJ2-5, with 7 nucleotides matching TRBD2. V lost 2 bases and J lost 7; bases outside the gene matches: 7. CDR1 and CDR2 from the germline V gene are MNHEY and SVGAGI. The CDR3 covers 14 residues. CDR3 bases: TGTGCCAGCAGTTACGGTTGGACTAGTGTGACCCAGTACTTC. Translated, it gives CASSYGWTSVTQYF.

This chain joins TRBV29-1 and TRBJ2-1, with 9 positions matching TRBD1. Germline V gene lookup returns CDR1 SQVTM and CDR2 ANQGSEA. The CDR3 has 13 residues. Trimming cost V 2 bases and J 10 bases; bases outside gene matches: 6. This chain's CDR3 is CSVEPGTGNEQFF. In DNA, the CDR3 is TGCAGCGTTGAACCCGGGACAGGGAACGAGCAGTTCTTC.